Sequencing of this T cell receptor (beta chain) was carried out in a study of blood T cell repertoires in COVID-19. Whole-study context: The cDNA or gDNA used as material had been derived from T cells, B-cell-depleted T cells, or PBMCs.

How the authors handled the data: The assay estimated nucleated cells by amplifying reference gene primers. Sequencing was performed with immunoSEQ multiplex PCR; in TCRdb, only in-frame clones are kept and a portion is missing. The DNA was the basis for D and trimming; V, J and clone size are from that table. The sample gives 250,000 or so clones, 65% to 90% of which show up once; about 4.5% is in the top ten. V shed 3 bases and J shed 8 bases, with 13 bases lying between them. Germline assignment: CDR1 SEHNR and CDR2 FQNEAQ (reference sequence). The CDR3 is 14 amino acids. This clone occurred a few times.

The rearrangement links TRBV7-9 to TRBJ1-4; D may be TRBD1 (6 bases). Sequencing used peripheral blood. The origin of this receptor is a woman aged 70-85 years with acute or convalescent COVID-19. This CDR3 reads CASSFASGVEKLFF. As DNA, the CDR3 is TGTGCCAGCAGCTTCGCGTCAGGGGTAGAAAAACTGTTTTTT.